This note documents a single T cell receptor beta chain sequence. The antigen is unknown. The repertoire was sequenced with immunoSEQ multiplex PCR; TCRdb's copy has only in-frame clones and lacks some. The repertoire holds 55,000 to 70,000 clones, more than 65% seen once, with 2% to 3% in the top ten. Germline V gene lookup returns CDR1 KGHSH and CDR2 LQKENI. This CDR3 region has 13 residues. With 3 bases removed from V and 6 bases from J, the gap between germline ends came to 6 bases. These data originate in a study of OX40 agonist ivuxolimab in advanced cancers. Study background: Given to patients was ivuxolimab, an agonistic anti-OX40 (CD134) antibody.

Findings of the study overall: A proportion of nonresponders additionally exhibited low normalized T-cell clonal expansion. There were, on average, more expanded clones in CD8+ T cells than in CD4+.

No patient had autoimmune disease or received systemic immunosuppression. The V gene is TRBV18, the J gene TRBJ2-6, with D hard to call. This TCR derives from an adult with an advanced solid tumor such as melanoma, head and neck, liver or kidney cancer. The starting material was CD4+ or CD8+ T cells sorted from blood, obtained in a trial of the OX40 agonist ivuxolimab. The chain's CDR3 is CASSPGEANVLTF. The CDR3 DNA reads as TGTGCCAGCTCACCCGGCGAGGCCAACGTCCTGACTTTC.